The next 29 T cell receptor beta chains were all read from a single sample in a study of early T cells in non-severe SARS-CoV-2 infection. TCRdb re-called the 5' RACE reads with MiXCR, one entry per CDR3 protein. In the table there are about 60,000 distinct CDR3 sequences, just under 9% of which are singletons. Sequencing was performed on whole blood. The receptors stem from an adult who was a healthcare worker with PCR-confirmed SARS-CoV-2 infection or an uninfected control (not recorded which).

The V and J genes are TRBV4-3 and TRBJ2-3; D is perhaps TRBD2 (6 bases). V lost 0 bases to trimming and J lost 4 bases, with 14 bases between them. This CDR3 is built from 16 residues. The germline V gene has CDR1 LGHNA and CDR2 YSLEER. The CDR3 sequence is CASSQDLPGVADTQYF. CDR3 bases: TGCGCCAGCAGCCAAGATTTGCCGGGAGTGGCAGATACGCAGTATTTT.

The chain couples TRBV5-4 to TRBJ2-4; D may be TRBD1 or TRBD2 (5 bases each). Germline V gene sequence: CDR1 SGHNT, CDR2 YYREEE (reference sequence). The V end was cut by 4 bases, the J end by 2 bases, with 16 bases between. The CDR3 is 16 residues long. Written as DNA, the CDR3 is TGTGCCAGCAGCCCTGGGGACCACTATACCAAAAACATTCAGTACTTC. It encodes CASSPGDHYTKNIQYF.

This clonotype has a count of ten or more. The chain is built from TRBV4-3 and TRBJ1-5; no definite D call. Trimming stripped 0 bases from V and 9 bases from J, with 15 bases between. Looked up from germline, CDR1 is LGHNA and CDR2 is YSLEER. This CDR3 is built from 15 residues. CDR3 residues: CASSQDIGNLGPQHF. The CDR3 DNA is TGCGCCAGCAGCCAAGATATTGGGAATCTGGGGCCCCAGCATTTT.

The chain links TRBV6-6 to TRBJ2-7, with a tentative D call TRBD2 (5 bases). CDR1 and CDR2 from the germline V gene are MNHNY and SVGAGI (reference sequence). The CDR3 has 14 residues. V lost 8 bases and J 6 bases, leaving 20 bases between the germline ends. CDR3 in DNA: TGTGCCAGCGGACCACGGGGATCGCTTCCCGAGCAGTACTTC. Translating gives CASGPRGSLPEQYF.

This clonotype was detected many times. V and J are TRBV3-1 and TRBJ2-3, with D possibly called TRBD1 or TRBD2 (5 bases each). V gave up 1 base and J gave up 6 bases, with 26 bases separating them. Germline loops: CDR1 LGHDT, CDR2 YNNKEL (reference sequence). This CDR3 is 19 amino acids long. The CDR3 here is CASSQGLARDVNRWDTQYF. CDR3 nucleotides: TGTGCCAGCAGCCAAGGGCTAGCCAGGGATGTGAATAGGTGGGATACGCAGTATTTT.

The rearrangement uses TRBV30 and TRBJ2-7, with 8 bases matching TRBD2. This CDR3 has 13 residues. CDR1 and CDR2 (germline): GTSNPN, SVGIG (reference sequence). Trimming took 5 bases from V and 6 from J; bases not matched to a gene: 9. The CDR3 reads CAWREGRIGEQYF. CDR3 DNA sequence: TGTGCCTGGCGGGAGGGCCGAATAGGCGAGCAGTACTTC.

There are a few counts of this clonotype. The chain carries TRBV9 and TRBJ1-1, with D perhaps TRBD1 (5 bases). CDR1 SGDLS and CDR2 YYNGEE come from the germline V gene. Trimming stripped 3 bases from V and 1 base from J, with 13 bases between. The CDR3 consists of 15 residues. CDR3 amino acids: CASSAGTLGNTEAFF. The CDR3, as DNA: TGTGCCAGCAGCGCCGGGACCCTAGGGAACACTGAAGCTTTCTTT.

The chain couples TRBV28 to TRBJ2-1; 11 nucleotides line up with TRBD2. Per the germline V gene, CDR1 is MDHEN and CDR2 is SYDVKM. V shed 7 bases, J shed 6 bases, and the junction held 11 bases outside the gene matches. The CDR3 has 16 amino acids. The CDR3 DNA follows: TGTGCCAGCACCCTCCCCACTAGCGGGAGCACCAATGAGCAGTTCTTC. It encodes CASTLPTSGSTNEQFF.

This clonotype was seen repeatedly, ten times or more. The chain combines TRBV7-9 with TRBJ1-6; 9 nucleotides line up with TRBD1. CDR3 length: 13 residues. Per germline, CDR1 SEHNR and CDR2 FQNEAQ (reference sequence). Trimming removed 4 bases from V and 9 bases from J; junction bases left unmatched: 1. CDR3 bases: TGTGCCAGCAGCTCGGACAGGGGTTCACCCCTCCACTTT. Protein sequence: CASSSDRGSPLHF.

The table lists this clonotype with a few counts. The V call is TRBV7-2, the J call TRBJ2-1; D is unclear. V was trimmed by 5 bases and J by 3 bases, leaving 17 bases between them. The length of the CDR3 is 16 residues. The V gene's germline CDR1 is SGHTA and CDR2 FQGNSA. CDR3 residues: CASSLVGKPFYNEQFF. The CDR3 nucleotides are TGTGCCAGCAGCCTAGTCGGCAAACCCTTCTACAATGAGCAGTTCTTC.

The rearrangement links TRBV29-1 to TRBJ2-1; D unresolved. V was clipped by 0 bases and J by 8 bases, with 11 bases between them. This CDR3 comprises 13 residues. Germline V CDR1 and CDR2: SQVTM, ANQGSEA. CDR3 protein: CSVEDQLGYEQFF. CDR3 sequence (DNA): TGCAGCGTTGAAGATCAATTAGGCTATGAGCAGTTCTTC.

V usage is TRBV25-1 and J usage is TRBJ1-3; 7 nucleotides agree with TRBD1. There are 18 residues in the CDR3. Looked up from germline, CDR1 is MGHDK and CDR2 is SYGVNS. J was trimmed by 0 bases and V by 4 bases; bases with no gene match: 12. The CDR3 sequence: CASSAAIQRDSSGNTIYF. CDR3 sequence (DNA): TGTGCCAGCAGTGCGGCGATACAAAGGGACAGCTCTGGAAACACCATATATTTT.

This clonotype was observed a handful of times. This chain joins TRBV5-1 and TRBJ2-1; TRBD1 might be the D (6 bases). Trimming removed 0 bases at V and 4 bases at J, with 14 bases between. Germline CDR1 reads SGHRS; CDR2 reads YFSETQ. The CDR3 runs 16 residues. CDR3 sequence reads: CASSLAQGMVYNEQFF. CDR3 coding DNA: TGCGCCAGCAGCTTGGCTCAGGGGATGGTTTACAATGAGCAGTTCTTC.

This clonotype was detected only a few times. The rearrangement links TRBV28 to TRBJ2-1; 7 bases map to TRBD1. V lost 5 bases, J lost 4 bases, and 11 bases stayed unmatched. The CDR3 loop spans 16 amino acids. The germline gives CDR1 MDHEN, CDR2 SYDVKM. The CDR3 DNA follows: TGTGCCAGCAGTGAAAACCGACAGGGACCTTACAATGAGCAGTTCTTC. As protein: CASSENRQGPYNEQFF. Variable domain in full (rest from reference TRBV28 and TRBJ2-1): DVKVTQSSRYLVKRTGEKVFLECVQDMDHENMFWYRQDPGLGLRLIYFSYDVKMKEKGDIPEGYSVSREKKERFSLILESASTNQTSMYLCASSENRQGPYNEQFFGPGTRLTVL.

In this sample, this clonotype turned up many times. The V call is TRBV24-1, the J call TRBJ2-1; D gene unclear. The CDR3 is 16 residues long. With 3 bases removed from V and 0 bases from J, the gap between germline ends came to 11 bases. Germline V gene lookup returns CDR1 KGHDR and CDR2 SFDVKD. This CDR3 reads CATSDQLSGSYNEQFF. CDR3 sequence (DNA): TGTGCCACCAGTGATCAACTTTCTGGCTCCTACAATGAGCAGTTCTTC.

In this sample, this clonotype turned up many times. CDR3 residues: CASSNRDRGPYEQYF. CDR3 DNA sequence: TGTGCCAGCAGCAACCGGGACAGGGGTCCCTACGAGCAGTACTTC. The rearrangement uses TRBV13 and TRBJ2-7, with 10 bases lining up with TRBD1. Germline CDR1 is PRHDT and CDR2 is FYEKMQ (reference sequence). J lost 2 bases, V lost 5 bases, and 6 bases had no gene match. This CDR3 region has 15 residues.

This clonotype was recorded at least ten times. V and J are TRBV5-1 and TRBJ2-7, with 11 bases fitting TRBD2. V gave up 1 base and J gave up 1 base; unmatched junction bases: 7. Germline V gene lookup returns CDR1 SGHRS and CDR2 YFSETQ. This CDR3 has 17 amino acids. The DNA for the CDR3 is TGCGCCAGCAGCTTGATGAGGCTAGCGGGAGGTTCCTACGAGCAGTACTTC. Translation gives CASSLMRLAGGSYEQYF.

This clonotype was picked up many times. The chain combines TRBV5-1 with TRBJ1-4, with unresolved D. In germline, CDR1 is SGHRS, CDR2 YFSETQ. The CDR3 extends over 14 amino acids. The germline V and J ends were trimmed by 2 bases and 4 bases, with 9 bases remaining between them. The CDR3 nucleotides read TGCGCCAGCAGCTTAGACGGGAATAATGAAAAACTGTTTTTT. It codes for CASSLDGNNEKLFF.

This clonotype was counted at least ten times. The CDR3 sequence: CASSQSSRTTYGYTF. Written as DNA, the CDR3 is TGCGCCAGCAGCCAATCGTCCAGGACTACTTATGGCTACACCTTC. The chain couples TRBV4-3 to TRBJ1-2; D not certain. Germline V lookup: CDR1 LGHNA, CDR2 YSLEER. Trimming removed 2 bases from V and 5 bases from J, with 15 bases in between. CDR3 length: 15 residues.

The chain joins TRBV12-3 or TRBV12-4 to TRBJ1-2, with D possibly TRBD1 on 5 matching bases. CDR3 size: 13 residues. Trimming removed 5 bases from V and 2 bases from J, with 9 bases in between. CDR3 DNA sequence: TGTGCCAGCAGTGCACGACAGAACTATGGCTACACCTTC. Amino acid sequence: CASSARQNYGYTF.

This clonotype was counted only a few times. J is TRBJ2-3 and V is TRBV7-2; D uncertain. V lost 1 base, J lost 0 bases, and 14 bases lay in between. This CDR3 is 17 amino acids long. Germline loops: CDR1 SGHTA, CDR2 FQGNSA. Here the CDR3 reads CASSLGYFEFSTDTQYF. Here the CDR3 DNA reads TGTGCCAGCAGCTTAGGGTACTTCGAGTTTAGCACAGATACGCAGTATTTT.

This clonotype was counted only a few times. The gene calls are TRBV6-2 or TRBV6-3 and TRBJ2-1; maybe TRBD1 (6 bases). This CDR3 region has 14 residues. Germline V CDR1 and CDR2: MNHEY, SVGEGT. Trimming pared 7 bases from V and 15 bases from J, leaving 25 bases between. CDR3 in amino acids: CASTDPGAPLMPFF. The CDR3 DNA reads TGTGCCAGCACCGACCCAGGGGCTCCACTAATGCCGTTCTTC.

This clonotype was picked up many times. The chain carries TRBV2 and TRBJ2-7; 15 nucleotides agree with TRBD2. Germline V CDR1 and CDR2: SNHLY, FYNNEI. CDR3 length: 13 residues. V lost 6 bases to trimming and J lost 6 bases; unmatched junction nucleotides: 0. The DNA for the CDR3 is TGTGCCAGCAGGGGACTAGCGGGAGGCGAGCAGTACTTC. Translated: CASRGLAGGEQYF.

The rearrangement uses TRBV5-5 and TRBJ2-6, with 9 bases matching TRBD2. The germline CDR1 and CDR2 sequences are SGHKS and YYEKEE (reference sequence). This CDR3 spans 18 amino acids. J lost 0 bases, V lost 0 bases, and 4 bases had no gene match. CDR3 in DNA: TGTGCCAGCAGCTTGGGGGGACTAGCAAGCTCTGGGGCCAACGTCCTGACTTTC. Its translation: CASSLGGLASSGANVLTF.

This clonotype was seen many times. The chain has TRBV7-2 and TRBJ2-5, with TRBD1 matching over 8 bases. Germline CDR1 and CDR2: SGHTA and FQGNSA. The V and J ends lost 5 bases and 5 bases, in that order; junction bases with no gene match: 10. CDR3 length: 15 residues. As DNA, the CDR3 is TGTGCCAGCAGCCACGACAGGGGAAGGTCGGAGACCCAGTACTTC. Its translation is CASSHDRGRSETQYF.

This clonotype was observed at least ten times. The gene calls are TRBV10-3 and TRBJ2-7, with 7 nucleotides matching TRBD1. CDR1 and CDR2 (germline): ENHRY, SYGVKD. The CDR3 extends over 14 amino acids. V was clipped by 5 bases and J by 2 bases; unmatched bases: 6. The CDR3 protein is CAISPGQTPYEQYF. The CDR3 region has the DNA TGTGCCATCAGTCCGGGACAGACCCCCTACGAGCAGTACTTC.

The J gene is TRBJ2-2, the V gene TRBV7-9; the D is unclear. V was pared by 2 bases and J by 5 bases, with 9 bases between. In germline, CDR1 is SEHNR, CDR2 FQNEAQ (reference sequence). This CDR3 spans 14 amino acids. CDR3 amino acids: CASSLNWVTGELFF. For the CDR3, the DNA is TGTGCCAGCAGCTTAAATTGGGTGACCGGGGAGCTGTTTTTT.

CDR3 DNA: TGTGCCACTACCCCGACTAGCGGGACGGTTACCGGGGAGCTGTTTTTT. Translating it yields CATTPTSGTVTGELFF. The chain is built from TRBV19 and TRBJ2-2; 11 bases line up with TRBD2. CDR3 length equals 16 residues. CDR1 is LNHDA and CDR2 is SQIVND in the germline V gene (reference sequence). J gave up 5 bases and V 10 bases, and 12 bases lay outside the gene matches.

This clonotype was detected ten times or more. CDR3 nucleotide sequence: TGTGCCAGCAGTTACTTCGGCGGGAAAGGCACAGATACGCAGTATTTT. It specifies CASSYFGGKGTDTQYF. This chain joins TRBV6-2 or TRBV6-3 and TRBJ2-3; D might be TRBD2 (6 bases). V lost 1 base and J 1 base, leaving 12 bases between the germline ends. The CDR3 contains 16 residues. Germline CDR1 is MNHEY and CDR2 is SVGEGT.